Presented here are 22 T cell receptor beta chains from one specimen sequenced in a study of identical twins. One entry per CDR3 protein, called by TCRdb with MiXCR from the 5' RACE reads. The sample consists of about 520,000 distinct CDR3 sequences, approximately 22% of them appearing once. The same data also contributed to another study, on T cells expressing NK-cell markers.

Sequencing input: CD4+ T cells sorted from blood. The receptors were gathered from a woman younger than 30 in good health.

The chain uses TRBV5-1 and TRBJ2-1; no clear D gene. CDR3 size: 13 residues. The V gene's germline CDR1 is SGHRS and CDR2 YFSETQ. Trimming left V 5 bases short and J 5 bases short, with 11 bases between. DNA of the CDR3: TGCGCCAGCAGTTCTTGGCGTGACAATGAGCAGTTCTTC. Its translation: CASSSWRDNEQFF.

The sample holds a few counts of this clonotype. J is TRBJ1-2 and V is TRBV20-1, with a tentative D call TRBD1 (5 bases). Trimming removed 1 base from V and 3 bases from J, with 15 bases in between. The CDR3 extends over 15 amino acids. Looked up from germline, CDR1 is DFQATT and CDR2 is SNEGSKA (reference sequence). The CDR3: CSARGPRGYDYGYTF. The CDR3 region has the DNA TGCAGTGCTAGAGGGCCTCGGGGGTACGACTATGGCTACACCTTC.

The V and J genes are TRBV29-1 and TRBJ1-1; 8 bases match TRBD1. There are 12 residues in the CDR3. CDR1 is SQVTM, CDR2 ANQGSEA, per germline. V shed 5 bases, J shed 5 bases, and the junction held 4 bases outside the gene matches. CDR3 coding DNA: TGCAGCGTTATGACAGGGGTTACTGAAGCTTTCTTT. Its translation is CSVMTGVTEAFF. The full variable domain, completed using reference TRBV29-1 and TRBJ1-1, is SAVISQKPSRDICQRGTSLTIQCQVDSQVTMMFWYRQQPGQSLTLIATANQGSEATYESGFVIDKFPISRPNLTFSTLTVSNMSPEDSSIYLCSVMTGVTEAFFGQGTRLTVV.

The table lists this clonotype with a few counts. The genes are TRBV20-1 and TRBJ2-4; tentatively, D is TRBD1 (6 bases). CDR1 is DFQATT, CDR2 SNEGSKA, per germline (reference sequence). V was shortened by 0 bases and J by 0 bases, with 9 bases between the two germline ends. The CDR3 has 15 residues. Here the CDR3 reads CSARDWGLAKNIQYF. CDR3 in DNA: TGCAGTGCTAGAGATTGGGGGCTAGCCAAAAACATTCAGTACTTC.

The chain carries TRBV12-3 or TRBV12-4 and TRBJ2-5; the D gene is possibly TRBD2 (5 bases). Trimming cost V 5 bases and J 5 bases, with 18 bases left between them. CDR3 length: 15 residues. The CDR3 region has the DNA TGTGCCAGCAGTCCTAGACTCCTTGAGGGTGAGACCCAGTACTTC. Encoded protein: CASSPRLLEGETQYF.

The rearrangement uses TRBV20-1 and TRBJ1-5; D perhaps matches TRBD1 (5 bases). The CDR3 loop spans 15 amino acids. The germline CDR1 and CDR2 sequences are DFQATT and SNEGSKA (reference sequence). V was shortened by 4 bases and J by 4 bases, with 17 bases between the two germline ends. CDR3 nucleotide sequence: TGCAGTGCTAAAACGACCGACAGAGATAATCAGCCCCAGCATTTT. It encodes CSAKTTDRDNQPQHF.

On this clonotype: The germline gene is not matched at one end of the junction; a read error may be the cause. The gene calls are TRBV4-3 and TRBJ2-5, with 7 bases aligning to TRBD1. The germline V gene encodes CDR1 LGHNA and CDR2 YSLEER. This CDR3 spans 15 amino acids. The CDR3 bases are TGCGCCAGTAGCCAAGCGACAGGGACGCGAGAGACCCAGTACTTC. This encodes CASSQATGTRETQYF.

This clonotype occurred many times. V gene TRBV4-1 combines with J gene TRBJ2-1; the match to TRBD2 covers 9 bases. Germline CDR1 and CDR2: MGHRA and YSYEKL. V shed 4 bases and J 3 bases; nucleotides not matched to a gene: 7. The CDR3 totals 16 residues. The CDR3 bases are TGCGCCAGCAGCCCGATTAGCGGGGGCGACTACAATGAGCAGTTCTTC. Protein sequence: CASSPISGGDYNEQFF.

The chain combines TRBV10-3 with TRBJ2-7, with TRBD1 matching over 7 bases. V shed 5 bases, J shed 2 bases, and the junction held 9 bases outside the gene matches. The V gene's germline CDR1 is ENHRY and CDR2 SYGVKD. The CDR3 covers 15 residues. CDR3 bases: TGTGCCATCAGTAAGATAACAGGGGCGACCTACGAGCAGTACTTC. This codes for CAISKITGATYEQYF.

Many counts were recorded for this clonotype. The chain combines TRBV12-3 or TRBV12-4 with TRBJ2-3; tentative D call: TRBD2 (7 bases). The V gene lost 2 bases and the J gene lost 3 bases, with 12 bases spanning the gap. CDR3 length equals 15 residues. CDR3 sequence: CASSLRGAGTDTQYF. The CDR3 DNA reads TGTGCCAGCAGTTTACGGGGGGCCGGGACAGATACGCAGTATTTT.

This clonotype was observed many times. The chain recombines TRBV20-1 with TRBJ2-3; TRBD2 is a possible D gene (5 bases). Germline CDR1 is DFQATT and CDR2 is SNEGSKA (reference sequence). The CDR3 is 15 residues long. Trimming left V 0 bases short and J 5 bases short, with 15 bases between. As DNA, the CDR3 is TGCAGTGCTAGAGATCTTACTAGTTCAAAAGATACGCAGTATTTT. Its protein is CSARDLTSSKDTQYF.

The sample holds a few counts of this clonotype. CDR3 loop: CASSHSSGRGGQPQHF. DNA for the CDR3: TGTGCCAGCAGCCACTCCTCGGGGCGGGGTGGGCAGCCCCAGCATTTT. V and J are TRBV4-2 and TRBJ1-5, with D tentatively TRBD1 (5 bases). CDR1 and CDR2 (germline): LGHNA, YNFKEQ. The V end lost 3 bases, the J end lost 7 bases, and 19 bases lay between the germline ends. This CDR3 is built from 16 residues.

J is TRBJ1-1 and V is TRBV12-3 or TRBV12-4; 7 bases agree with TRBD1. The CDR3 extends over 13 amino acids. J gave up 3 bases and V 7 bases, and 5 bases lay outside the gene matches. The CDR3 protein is CASTQTGHTEAFF. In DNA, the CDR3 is TGTGCCAGCACCCAGACAGGGCACACTGAAGCTTTCTTT.

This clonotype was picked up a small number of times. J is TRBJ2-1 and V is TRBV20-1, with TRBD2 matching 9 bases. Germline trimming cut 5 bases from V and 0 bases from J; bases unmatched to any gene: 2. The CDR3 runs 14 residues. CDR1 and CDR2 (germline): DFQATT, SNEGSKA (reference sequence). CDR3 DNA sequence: TGCAGTGCTGGGACTAGCATCTCCTACAATGAGCAGTTCTTC. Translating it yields CSAGTSISYNEQFF.

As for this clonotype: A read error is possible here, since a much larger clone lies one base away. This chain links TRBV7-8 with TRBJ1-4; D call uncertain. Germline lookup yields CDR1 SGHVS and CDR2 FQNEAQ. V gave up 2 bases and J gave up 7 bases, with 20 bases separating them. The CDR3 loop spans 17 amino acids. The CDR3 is CASSLRISPVGSEKLFF. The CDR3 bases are TGTGCCAGCAGCTTACGGATTAGCCCTGTAGGGTCTGAAAAACTGTTTTTT. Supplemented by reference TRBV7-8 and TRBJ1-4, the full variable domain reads GAGVSQSPRYKVAKRGQDVALRCDPISGHVSLFWYQQALGQGPEFLTYFQNEAQLDKSGLPSDRFFAERPEGSVSTLKIQRTQQEDSAVYLCASSLRISPVGSEKLFFGSGTQLSVL.

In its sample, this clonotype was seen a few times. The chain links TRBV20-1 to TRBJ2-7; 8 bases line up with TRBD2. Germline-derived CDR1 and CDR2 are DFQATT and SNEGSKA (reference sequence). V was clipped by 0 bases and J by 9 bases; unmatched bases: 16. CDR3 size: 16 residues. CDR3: CSARDGSGRHSFGQYF. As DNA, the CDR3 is TGCAGTGCTAGAGATGGGAGCGGGAGACATTCGTTCGGGCAGTACTTC.

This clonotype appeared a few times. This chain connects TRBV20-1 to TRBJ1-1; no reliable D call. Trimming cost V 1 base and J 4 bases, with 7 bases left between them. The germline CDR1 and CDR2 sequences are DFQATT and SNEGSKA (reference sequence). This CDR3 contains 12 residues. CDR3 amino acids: CSARGNSTEAFF. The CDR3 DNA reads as TGCAGTGCTAGAGGGAACAGCACTGAAGCTTTCTTT.

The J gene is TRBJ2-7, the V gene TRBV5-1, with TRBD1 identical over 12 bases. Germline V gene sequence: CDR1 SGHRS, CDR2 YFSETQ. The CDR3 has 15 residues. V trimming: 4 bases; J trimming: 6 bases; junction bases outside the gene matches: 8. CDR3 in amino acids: CASSPTGTGGGEQYF. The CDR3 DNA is TGCGCCAGCAGCCCCACCGGGACAGGGGGCGGCGAGCAGTACTTC.

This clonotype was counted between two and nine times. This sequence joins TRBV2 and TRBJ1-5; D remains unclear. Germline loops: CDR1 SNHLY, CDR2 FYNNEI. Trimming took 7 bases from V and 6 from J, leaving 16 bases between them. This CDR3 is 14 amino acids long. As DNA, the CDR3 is TGTGCCAGCAACCTCTTAGGCTGGGGTCAGCCCCAGCATTTT. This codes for CASNLLGWGQPQHF.

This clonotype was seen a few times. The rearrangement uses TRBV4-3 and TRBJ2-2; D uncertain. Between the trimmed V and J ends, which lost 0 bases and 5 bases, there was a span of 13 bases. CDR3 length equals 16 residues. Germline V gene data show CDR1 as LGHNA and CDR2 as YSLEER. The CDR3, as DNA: TGCGCCAGCAGCCAAGAGGCGGCGGTGGGGACCGGGGAGCTGTTTTTT. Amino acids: CASSQEAAVGTGELFF.

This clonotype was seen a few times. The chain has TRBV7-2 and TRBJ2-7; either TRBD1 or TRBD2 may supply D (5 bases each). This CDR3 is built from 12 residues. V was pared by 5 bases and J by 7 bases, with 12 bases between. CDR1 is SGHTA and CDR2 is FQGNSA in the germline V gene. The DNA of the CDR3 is TGTGCCAGCAGCCGAGGGGTGATGGAGCAGTACTTC. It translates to CASSRGVMEQYF.

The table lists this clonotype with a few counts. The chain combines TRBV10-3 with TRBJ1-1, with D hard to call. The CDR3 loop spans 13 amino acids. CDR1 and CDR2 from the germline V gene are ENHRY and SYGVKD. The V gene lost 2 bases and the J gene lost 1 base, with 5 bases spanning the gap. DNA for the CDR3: TGTGCCATCAGTGAGGGCTGGAACACTGAAGCTTTCTTT. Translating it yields CAISEGWNTEAFF.